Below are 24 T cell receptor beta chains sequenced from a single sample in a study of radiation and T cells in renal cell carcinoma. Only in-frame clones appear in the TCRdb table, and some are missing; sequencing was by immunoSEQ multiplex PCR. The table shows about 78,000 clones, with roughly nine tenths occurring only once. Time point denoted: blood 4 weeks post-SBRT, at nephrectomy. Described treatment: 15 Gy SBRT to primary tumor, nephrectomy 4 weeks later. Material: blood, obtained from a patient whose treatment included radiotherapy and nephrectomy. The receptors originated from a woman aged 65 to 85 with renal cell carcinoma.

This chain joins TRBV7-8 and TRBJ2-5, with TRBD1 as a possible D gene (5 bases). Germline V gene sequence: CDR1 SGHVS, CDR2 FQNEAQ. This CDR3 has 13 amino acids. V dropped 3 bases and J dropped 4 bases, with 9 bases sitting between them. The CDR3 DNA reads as TGTGCCAGCAGCTTGAGACAGTCAGAGACCCAGTACTTC. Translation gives CASSLRQSETQYF.

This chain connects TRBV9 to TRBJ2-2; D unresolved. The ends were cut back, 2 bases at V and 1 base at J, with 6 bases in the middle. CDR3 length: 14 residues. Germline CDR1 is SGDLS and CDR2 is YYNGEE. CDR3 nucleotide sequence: TGTGCCAGCAGCGTCTCGTGGAACACCGGGGAGCTGTTTTTT. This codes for CASSVSWNTGELFF.

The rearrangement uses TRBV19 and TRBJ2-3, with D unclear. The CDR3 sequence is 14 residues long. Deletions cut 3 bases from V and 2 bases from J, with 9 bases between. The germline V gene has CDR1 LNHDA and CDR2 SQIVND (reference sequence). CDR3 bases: TGTGCCAGTAGTATCTTAGGTGCCACAGATACGCAGTATTTT. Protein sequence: CASSILGATDTQYF.

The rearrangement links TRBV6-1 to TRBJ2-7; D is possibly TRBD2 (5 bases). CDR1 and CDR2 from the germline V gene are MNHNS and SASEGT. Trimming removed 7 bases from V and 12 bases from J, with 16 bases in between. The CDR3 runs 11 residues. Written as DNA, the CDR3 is TGTGCCAGCACCGGGCCCGTAGAGGGGTACTTC. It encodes CASTGPVEGYF.

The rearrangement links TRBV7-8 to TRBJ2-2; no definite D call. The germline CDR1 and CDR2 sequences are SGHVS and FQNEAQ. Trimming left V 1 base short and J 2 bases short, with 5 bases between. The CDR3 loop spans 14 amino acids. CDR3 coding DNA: TGTGCCAGCAGCTTAGGACAAAACACCGGGGAGCTGTTTTTT. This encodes CASSLGQNTGELFF.

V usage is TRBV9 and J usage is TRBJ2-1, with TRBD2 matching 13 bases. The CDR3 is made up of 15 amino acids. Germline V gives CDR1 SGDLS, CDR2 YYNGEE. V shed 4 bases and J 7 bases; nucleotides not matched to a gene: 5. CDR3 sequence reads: CASSLGLAGVNEQFF. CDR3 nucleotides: TGTGCCAGCAGCTTAGGACTAGCGGGGGTGAATGAGCAGTTCTTC. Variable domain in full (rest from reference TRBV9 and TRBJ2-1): DSGVTQTPKHLITATGQRVTLRCSPRSGDLSVYWYQQSLDQGLQFLIQYYNGEERAKGNILERFSAQQFPDLHSELNLSSLELGDSALYFCASSLGLAGVNEQFFGPGTRLTVL.

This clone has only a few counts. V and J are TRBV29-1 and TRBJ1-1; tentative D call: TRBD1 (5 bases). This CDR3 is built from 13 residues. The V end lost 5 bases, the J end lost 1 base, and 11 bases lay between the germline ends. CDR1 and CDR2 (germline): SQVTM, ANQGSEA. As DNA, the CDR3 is TGCAGCGTTCGAGGGCAGGGGAACACTGAAGCTTTCTTT. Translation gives CSVRGQGNTEAFF.

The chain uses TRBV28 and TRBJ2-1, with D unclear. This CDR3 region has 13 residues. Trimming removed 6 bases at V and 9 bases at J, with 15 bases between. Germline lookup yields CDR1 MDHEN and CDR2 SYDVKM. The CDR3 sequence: CASRRLPGGEQFF. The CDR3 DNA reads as TGTGCCAGCAGGCGACTGCCTGGTGGTGAGCAGTTCTTC.

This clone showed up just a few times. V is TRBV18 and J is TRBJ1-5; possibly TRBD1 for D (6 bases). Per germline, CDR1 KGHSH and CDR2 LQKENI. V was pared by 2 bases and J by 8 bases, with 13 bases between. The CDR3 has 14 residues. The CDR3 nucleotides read TGTGCCAGCTCACCAAGAGGGGGAGGGGAGCCCCAGCATTTT. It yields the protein CASSPRGGGEPQHF.

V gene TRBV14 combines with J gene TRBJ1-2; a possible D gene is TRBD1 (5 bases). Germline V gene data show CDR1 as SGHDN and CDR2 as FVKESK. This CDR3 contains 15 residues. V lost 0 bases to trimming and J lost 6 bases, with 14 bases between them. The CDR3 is CASSQDLAGLDGYTF. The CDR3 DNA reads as TGTGCCAGCAGCCAAGATCTAGCGGGGCTGGATGGCTACACCTTC.

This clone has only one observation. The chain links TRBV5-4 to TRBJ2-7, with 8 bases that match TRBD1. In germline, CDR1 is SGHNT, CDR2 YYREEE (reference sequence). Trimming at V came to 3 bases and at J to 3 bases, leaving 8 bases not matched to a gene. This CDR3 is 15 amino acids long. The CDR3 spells CASSSTGGSLYEQYF. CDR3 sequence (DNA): TGTGCCAGCAGCTCTACAGGGGGATCCCTCTACGAGCAGTACTTC.

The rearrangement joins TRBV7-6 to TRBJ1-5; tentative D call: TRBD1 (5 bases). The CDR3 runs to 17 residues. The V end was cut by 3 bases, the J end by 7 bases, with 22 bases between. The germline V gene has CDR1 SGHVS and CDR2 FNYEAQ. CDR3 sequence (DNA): TGTGCCAGCAGCTTCAACTTGGGAGGCAGGGAGGGGCAGCCCCAGCATTTT. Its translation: CASSFNLGGREGQPQHF.

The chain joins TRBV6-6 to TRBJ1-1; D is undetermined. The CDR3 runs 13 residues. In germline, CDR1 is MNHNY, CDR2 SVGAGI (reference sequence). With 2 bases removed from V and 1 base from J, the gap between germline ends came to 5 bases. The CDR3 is CASSYPQNTEAFF. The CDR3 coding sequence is TGTGCCAGCAGTTACCCTCAGAACACTGAAGCTTTCTTT.

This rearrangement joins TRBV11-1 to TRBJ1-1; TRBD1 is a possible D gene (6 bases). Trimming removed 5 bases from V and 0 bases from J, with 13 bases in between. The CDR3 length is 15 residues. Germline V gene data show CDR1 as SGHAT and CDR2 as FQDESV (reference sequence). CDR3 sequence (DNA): TGTGCCAGCAGCGAGGGGACATCCCTGAACACTGAAGCTTTCTTT. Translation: CASSEGTSLNTEAFF. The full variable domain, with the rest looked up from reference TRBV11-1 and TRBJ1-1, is EAEVAQSPRYKITEKSQAVAFWCDPISGHATLYWYRQILGQGPELLVQFQDESVVDDSQLPKDRFSAERLKGVDSTLKIQPAELGDSAMYLCASSEGTSLNTEAFFGQGTRLTVV.

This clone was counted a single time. The CDR3 nucleotides are TGTGCCAGCAGCCTCAGACCTAATTCACCCCTCCACTTT. This encodes CASSLRPNSPLHF. The chain links TRBV2 to TRBJ1-6, with D uncertain. V was shortened by 6 bases and J by 6 bases, with 9 bases between the two germline ends. Germline CDR1 and CDR2: SNHLY and FYNNEI. The CDR3 covers 13 residues. Combining the CDR3 with reference TRBV2 and TRBJ1-6 gives the whole variable domain EPEVTQTPSHQVTQMGQEVILRCVPISNHLYFYWYRQILGQKVEFLVSFYNNEISEKSEIFDDQFSVERPDGSNFTLKIRSTKLEDSAMYFCASSLRPNSPLHFGNGTRLTVT.

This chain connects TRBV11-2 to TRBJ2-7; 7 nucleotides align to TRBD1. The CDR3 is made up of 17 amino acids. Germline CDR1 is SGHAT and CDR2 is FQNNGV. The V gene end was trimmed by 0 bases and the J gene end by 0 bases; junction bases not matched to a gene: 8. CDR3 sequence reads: CASSLDRRGKSSYEQYF. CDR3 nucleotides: TGTGCCAGCAGCTTAGATCGCAGGGGGAAGAGCTCCTACGAGCAGTACTTC. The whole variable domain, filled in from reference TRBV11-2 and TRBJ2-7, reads EAGVAQSPRYKIIEKRQSVAFWCNPISGHATLYWYQQILGQGPKLLIQFQNNGVVDDSQLPKDRFSAERLKGVDSTLKIQPAKLEDSAVYLCASSLDRRGKSSYEQYFGPGTRLTVT.

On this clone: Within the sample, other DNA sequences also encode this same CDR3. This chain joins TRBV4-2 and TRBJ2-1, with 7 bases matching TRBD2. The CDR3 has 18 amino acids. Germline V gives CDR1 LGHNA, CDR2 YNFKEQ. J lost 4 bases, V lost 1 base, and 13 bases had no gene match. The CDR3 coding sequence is TGTGCCAGCAGCCAAGTGGGTGGAGGGCTAGCGGAGTACAATGAGCAGTTCTTC. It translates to CASSQVGGGLAEYNEQFF.

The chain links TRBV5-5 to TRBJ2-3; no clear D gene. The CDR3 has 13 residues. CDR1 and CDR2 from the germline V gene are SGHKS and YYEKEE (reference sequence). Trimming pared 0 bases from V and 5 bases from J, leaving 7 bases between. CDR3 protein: CASSLGPEDTQYF. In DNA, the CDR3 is TGTGCCAGCAGCTTGGGTCCCGAAGATACGCAGTATTTT.

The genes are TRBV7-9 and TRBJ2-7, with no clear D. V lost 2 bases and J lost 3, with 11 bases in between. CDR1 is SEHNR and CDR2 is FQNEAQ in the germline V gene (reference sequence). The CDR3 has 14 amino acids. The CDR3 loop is CASSLSGTHYEQYF. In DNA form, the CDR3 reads TGTGCCAGCAGCTTATCCGGAACCCACTACGAGCAGTACTTC. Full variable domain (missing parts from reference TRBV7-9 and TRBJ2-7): DTGVSQNPRHKITKRGQNVTFRCDPISEHNRLYWYRQTLGQGPEFLTYFQNEAQLEKSRLLSDRFSAERPKGSFSTLEIQRTEQGDSAMYLCASSLSGTHYEQYFGPGTRLTVT.

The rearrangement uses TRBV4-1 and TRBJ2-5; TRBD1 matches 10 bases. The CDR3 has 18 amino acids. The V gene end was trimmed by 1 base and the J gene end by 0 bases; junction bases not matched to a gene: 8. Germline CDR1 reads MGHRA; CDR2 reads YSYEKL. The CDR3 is CASSQGSGTGEDQETQYF. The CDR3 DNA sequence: TGCGCCAGCAGCCAAGGGTCCGGGACAGGGGAGGACCAAGAGACCCAGTACTTC.

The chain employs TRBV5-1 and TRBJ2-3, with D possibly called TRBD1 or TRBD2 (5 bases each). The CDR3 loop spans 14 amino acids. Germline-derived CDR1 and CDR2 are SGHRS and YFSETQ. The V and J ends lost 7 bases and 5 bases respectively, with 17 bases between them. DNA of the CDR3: TGCGCCAGCCGCGACCCGGGGCGTGGAGATACGCAGTATTTT. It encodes CASRDPGRGDTQYF.

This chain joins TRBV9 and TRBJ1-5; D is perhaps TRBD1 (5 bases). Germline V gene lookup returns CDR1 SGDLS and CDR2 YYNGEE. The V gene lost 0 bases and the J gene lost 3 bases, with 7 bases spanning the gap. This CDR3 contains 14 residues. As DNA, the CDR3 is TGTGCCAGCAGCGTAGGACAGAACAATCAGCCCCAGCATTTT. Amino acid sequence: CASSVGQNNQPQHF.

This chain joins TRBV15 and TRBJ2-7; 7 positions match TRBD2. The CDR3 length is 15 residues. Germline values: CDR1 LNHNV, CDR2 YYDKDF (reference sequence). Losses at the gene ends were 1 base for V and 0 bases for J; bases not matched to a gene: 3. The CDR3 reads CATSRAGGSSYEQYF. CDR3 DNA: TGTGCCACCAGCAGAGCGGGGGGTAGCTCCTACGAGCAGTACTTC.

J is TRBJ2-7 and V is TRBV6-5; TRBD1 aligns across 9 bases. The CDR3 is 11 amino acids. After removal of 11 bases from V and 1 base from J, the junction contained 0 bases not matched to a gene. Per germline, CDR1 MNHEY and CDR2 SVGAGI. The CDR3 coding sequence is TGTGCCGGGACAGGGTCCTACGAGCAGTACTTC. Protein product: CAGTGSYEQYF.